This T cell receptor beta chain was recovered during a study of control samples from healthy donors and cancer patients. The data were produced by immunoSEQ multiplex PCR, yet TCRdb's version contains in-frame clones alone and is incomplete. The table has about 120,000 clones, 80% to 90% seen once. From germline, CDR1 is SGHNT and CDR2 YYREEE (reference sequence). V was clipped by 2 bases and J by 2 bases, with 10 bases between them. This CDR3 is 15 amino acids long. The origin of this receptor is a woman between 50 and 59 years old with colorectal cancer. Input material: PBMCs. This chain links TRBV5-4 with TRBJ2-2, with D perhaps matching TRBD1 (6 bases). The CDR3: CASSLTTGNTGELFF. The CDR3 nucleotides read TGTGCCAGCAGCTTAACGACAGGAAACACCGGGGAGCTGTTTTTT.